These 27 T cell receptor beta chains were sequenced from one sample in a study of cytomegalovirus exposure and HLA in healthy donors. Both 60 Vbeta primers and 13 Jbeta primers went into the PCR. Data came from immunoSEQ multiplex PCR; TCRdb stores just in-frame clones and leaves some out. The sample carries about 200,000 clones, over 65% recorded once. Sequencing used PBMCs. The origin of the receptors is a woman in her 30s in good health and CMV-seronegative.

The chain has TRBV4-1 and TRBJ2-2; D gene unclear. CDR1 and CDR2 (germline): MGHRA, YSYEKL. The CDR3 extends over 16 amino acids. Trimming cost V 0 bases and J 6 bases, with 14 bases left between them. CDR3 protein: CASSQEWAWSPGELFF. The CDR3 DNA is TGCGCCAGCAGCCAAGAATGGGCGTGGTCTCCCGGGGAGCTGTTTTTT.

J is TRBJ2-5 and V is TRBV7-9; D is unresolved. CDR1 is SEHNR, CDR2 FQNEAQ, per germline (reference sequence). Between the trimmed V and J ends, which lost 0 bases and 4 bases, there was a span of 3 bases. This CDR3 comprises 12 residues. CDR3 region: CASSLARETQYF. The CDR3 DNA follows: TGTGCCAGCAGCTTAGCGCGAGAGACCCAGTACTTC. The full variable domain, its missing parts supplied by reference TRBV7-9 and TRBJ2-5, is DTGVSQNPRHKITKRGQNVTFRCDPISEHNRLYWYRQTLGQGPEFLTYFQNEAQLEKSRLLSDRFSAERPKGSFSTLEIQRTEQGDSAMYLCASSLARETQYFGPGTRLLVL.

This sequence joins TRBV7-9 and TRBJ1-2; 7 bases fit TRBD1. V trimming: 5 bases; J trimming: 3 bases; junction bases outside the gene matches: 15. From germline, CDR1 is SEHNR and CDR2 FQNEAQ (reference sequence). This CDR3 comprises 17 residues. CDR3 sequence (DNA): TGTGCCAGCAGCAGCCCCCTCAGACAGGGAATCTACTATGGCTACACCTTC. Translated, it gives CASSSPLRQGIYYGYTF.

Concerning this clone: Other nucleotide sequences in the sample specify the same CDR3. The chain combines TRBV6-5 with TRBJ1-5, with D tentatively TRBD1 (6 bases). The CDR3 has 15 residues. Trimming took 6 bases from V and 2 from J, leaving 14 bases between them. Germline CDR1 reads MNHEY; CDR2 reads SVGAGI. The chain's CDR3 is CASSSLTGGNQPQHF. In nucleotides, the CDR3 is TGTGCCAGCAGCTCCTTGACAGGAGGCAATCAGCCCCAGCATTTT.

This chain links TRBV5-1 with TRBJ2-7; 10 nucleotides line up with TRBD1. The CDR3 contains 15 residues. V shed 4 bases, J shed 3 bases, and the junction held 7 bases outside the gene matches. In germline, CDR1 is SGHRS, CDR2 YFSETQ. The CDR3 DNA is TGCGCCAGCAGCCCGACAGGGGGCTCTTTCTACGAGCAGTACTTC. Protein: CASSPTGGSFYEQYF.

This clone appeared once. J is TRBJ1-1 and V is TRBV15, with D maybe TRBD1 (5 bases). V lost 5 bases and J 3 bases, leaving 13 bases between the germline ends. Germline CDR1 LNHNV, CDR2 YYDKDF (reference sequence). This CDR3 region has 14 residues. The CDR3 nucleotides are TGTGCCACCAGCTCGAATCGACAGTACACTGAAGCTTTCTTT. Amino acids: CATSSNRQYTEAFF.

Details on this clone: The identical CDR3 is also encoded by other nucleotide sequences in the sample. The chain carries TRBV4-1 and TRBJ1-2, with 10 bases lining up with TRBD1. CDR3 length equals 14 residues. With V trimmed by 4 bases and J by 7 bases, 6 bases remained unmatched. Germline V gene lookup returns CDR1 MGHRA and CDR2 YSYEKL. The chain's CDR3 is CASSRPGTGVGYTF. The CDR3 bases are TGCGCCAGCAGCCGCCCAGGGACAGGGGTTGGCTACACCTTC.

This chain joins TRBV27 and TRBJ2-3; 8 bases are a match to TRBD2. The CDR3 consists of 14 residues. Germline CDR1 and CDR2: MNHEY and SMNVEV (reference sequence). V lost 3 bases and J lost 5; bases outside the gene matches: 4. In DNA, the CDR3 is TGTGCCAGCAGTTTTAGCGGGGTGGGAGATACGCAGTATTTT. Its translation: CASSFSGVGDTQYF.

The V call is TRBV7-8, the J call TRBJ1-5; D is undetermined. Germline CDR1 is SGHVS and CDR2 is FQNEAQ. This CDR3 is 15 amino acids long. V was trimmed by 1 base and J by 2 bases, leaving 9 bases between them. CDR3 residues: CASSLVSGGNQPQHF. DNA of the CDR3: TGTGCCAGCAGCTTAGTATCCGGAGGCAATCAGCCCCAGCATTTT. Filled out from reference TRBV7-8 and TRBJ1-5, the complete variable domain reads GAGVSQSPRYKVAKRGQDVALRCDPISGHVSLFWYQQALGQGPEFLTYFQNEAQLDKSGLPSDRFFAERPEGSVSTLKIQRTQQEDSAVYLCASSLVSGGNQPQHFGDGTRLSIL.

CDR3 amino acids: CASSVAPPGLGAHEQYF. CDR3 sequence (DNA): TGTGCCAGCAGCGTAGCCCCCCCGGGACTAGGGGCCCACGAGCAGTACTTC. The rearrangement joins TRBV9 to TRBJ2-7, with 8 bases identical to TRBD2. V lost 0 bases, J lost 5 bases, and 13 bases stayed unmatched. The CDR3 contains 17 residues. Germline-derived CDR1 and CDR2 are SGDLS and YYNGEE.

J is TRBJ2-5 and V is TRBV18, with 9 bases matching TRBD2. Germline V gene data show CDR1 as KGHSH and CDR2 as LQKENI. Losses at the gene ends were 1 base for V and 1 base for J; bases not matched to a gene: 1. CDR3 length: 15 amino acids. CDR3 sequence reads: CASSPLAGAQETQYF. The CDR3 DNA reads TGTGCCAGCTCACCACTAGCGGGGGCCCAAGAGACCCAGTACTTC.

The rearrangement links TRBV7-9 to TRBJ2-7; possibly TRBD1 for D (6 bases). The CDR3 has 14 amino acids. Trimming shortened V by 0 bases and J by 4 bases, and 10 bases separated the two germline ends. Germline V gene data show CDR1 as SEHNR and CDR2 as FQNEAQ (reference sequence). The CDR3 sequence is CASSLAGQKYEQYF. The DNA of the CDR3 is TGTGCCAGCAGCTTAGCTGGACAGAAGTACGAGCAGTACTTC.

This clone turned up a few times. V is TRBV9 and J is TRBJ2-3, with 10 bases identical to TRBD2. The CDR3 is 17 amino acids. Per the germline V gene, CDR1 is SGDLS and CDR2 is YYNGEE. V dropped 2 bases and J dropped 0; count of bases not matched to a gene: 6. The CDR3 reads CASSVGRTSGSTDTQYF. The CDR3 nucleotides read TGTGCCAGCAGCGTTGGACGGACTAGCGGAAGCACAGATACGCAGTATTTT.

The CDR3 reads CASSLEGTTIDTDTQYF. DNA of the CDR3: TGCGCCAGCAGCTTGGAGGGGACAACAATCGACACAGATACGCAGTATTTT. The chain couples TRBV5-1 to TRBJ2-3, with D possibly TRBD1 on 6 matching bases. Germline CDR1 SGHRS, CDR2 YFSETQ. V was trimmed by 0 bases and J by 2 bases, leaving 16 bases between them. CDR3 length equals 17 residues.

The CDR3 spells CASSRGVSEQYF. The CDR3 DNA is TGTGCCAGCTCCCGAGGAGTCTCCGAGCAGTACTTC. The chain uses TRBV5-5 and TRBJ2-7; D is ambiguous. CDR3 length: 12 residues. V gave up 7 bases and J gave up 6 bases, with 14 bases separating them. CDR1 and CDR2 (germline): SGHKS, YYEKEE (reference sequence).

The J gene is TRBJ2-7, the V gene TRBV5-4; TRBD2 matches at 11 bases. The CDR3 sequence is 16 residues long. The germline CDR1 and CDR2 sequences are SGHNT and YYREEE (reference sequence). The trim removed 3 bases at V and 5 bases at J, leaving 10 bases unmatched. The chain's CDR3 is CASSSKLLAGVHEQYF. The CDR3 DNA reads TGTGCCAGCAGCTCTAAACTACTAGCGGGAGTTCACGAGCAGTACTTC.

This clone was observed a few times. This sequence joins TRBV7-9 and TRBJ2-6, with D possibly matching TRBD2 (5 bases). Germline assignment: CDR1 SEHNR and CDR2 FQNEAQ (reference sequence). Trimming left V 4 bases short and J 2 bases short, with 15 bases between. There are 17 residues in the CDR3. CDR3 protein: CASSSDFPRPGANVLTF. The DNA of the CDR3 is TGTGCCAGCAGCTCGGACTTCCCAAGGCCTGGGGCCAACGTCCTGACTTTC.

V gene TRBV18 combines with J gene TRBJ2-7; maybe TRBD2 (5 bases). Germline-derived CDR1 and CDR2 are KGHSH and LQKENI. CDR3 length equals 13 residues. The V end was cut by 2 bases, the J end by 5 bases, with 10 bases between. The CDR3 DNA sequence: TGTGCCAGCTCACCAGGCGCGGGCGACGAGCAGTACTTC. Its protein is CASSPGAGDEQYF.

The genes are TRBV12-5 and TRBJ1-1; D ambiguous. The CDR3 is 12 amino acids. V was pared by 6 bases and J by 2 bases, with 7 bases between. From germline, CDR1 is LGHNT and CDR2 FRNRAP. The CDR3, as DNA: TGTGCTAGTGGCCCTCGTAACACTGAAGCTTTCTTT. As protein: CASGPRNTEAFF.

The genes are TRBV2 and TRBJ2-5; 10 bases line up with TRBD2. Trimming at V came to 10 bases and at J to 4 bases, leaving 6 bases not matched to a gene. In germline, CDR1 is SNHLY, CDR2 FYNNEI. This CDR3 has 13 amino acids. Written as DNA, the CDR3 is TGTGCCACCGCTAGCGGGAGAGCAGAGACCCAGTACTTC. Translation gives CATASGRAETQYF.

This chain uses TRBV5-1 with TRBJ2-7; 15 bases are a match to TRBD2. CDR3 size: 14 residues. Trimming at V came to 4 bases and at J to 9 bases, leaving 5 bases not matched to a gene. Looked up from germline, CDR1 is SGHRS and CDR2 is YFSETQ. The CDR3 sequence is CASSAGLAGGAQYF. The CDR3 DNA reads as TGCGCCAGCAGCGCGGGACTAGCGGGAGGTGCGCAGTACTTC.

The V and J genes are TRBV11-3 and TRBJ2-1; TRBD2 agrees at 13 bases. The CDR3 runs 16 residues. Germline CDR1 is SGHNT and CDR2 is YENEEA. V was pared by 3 bases and J by 8 bases, with 7 bases of the junction left unmatched. The CDR3 nucleotides are TGTGCCAGCAGCTTTGGAACTAGCGGGGGGGCCTATGAGCAGTTCTTC. Encoded protein: CASSFGTSGGAYEQFF.

This rearrangement joins TRBV9 to TRBJ2-1, with TRBD2 identical over 8 bases. V was pared by 2 bases and J by 9 bases, with 13 bases of the junction left unmatched. This CDR3 is built from 16 residues. Per the germline V gene, CDR1 is SGDLS and CDR2 is YYNGEE. CDR3 in DNA: TGTGCCAGCAGCGTCCTAGCGGGTGGTGTACGACCTGAGCAGTTCTTC. It is translated as CASSVLAGGVRPEQFF.

V and J are TRBV18 and TRBJ2-5, with a possible D match to TRBD2 (5 bases). CDR1 and CDR2 from the germline V gene are KGHSH and LQKENI. The CDR3 runs 13 residues. V gave up 3 bases and J gave up 5 bases, with 10 bases separating them. CDR3 sequence: CASSPRRGETQYF. The CDR3, as DNA: TGTGCCAGCTCACCCAGGAGAGGGGAGACCCAGTACTTC.

The V call is TRBV11-3, the J call TRBJ2-5, with 8 bases lining up with TRBD1. The CDR3 totals 13 residues. The trim removed 3 bases at V and 5 bases at J, leaving 2 bases unmatched. Germline V gene lookup returns CDR1 SGHNT and CDR2 YENEEA. The CDR3 is CASSFRGHETQYF. Written as DNA, the CDR3 is TGTGCCAGCAGCTTCAGGGGGCACGAGACCCAGTACTTC.

The V call is TRBV7-9, the J call TRBJ2-1; D is unclear. Germline V gives CDR1 SEHNR, CDR2 FQNEAQ (reference sequence). The V and J ends lost 2 bases and 7 bases respectively, with 9 bases between them. The CDR3 has 13 amino acids. CDR3 loop: CASSLNADNEQFF. CDR3 coding DNA: TGTGCCAGCAGCTTAAATGCAGATAATGAGCAGTTCTTC.

This clone occurred a few times. V and J are TRBV5-1 and TRBJ2-5; possible D gene TRBD2, 5 bases. The CDR3 spans 15 residues. The V end was cut by 0 bases, the J end by 3 bases, with 12 bases between. CDR1 is SGHRS and CDR2 is YFSETQ in the germline V gene. CDR3 in DNA: TGCGCCAGCAGCTTGGTATACGGGGTGGAAGAGACCCAGTACTTC. Its translation: CASSLVYGVEETQYF.